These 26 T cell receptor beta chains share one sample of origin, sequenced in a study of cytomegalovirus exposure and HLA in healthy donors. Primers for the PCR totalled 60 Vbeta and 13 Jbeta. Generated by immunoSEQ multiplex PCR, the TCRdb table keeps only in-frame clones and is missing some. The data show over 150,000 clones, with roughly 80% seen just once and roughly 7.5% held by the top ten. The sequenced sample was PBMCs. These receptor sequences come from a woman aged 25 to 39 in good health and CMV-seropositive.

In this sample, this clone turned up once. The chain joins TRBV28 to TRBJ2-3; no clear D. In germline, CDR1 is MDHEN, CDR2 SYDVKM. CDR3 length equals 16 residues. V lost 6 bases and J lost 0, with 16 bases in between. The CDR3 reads CASSSYPLLSTDTQYF. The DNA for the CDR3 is TGTGCCAGCAGCTCTTATCCCCTCCTAAGCACAGATACGCAGTATTTT.

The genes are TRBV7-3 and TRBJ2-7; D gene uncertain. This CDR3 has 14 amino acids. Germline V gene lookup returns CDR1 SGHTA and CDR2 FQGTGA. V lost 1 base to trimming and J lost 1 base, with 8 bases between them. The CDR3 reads CASSLMPGSYEQYF. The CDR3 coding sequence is TGTGCCAGCAGCTTAATGCCAGGATCCTACGAGCAGTACTTC.

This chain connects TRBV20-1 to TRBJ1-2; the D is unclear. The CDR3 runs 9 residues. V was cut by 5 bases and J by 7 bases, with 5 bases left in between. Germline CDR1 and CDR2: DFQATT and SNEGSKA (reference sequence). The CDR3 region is CSAGSGYTF. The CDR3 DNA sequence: TGCAGTGCTGGGAGTGGCTACACCTTC.

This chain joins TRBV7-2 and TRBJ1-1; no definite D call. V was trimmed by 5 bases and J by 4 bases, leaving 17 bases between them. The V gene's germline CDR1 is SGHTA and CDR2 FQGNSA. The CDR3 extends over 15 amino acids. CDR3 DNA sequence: TGTGCCAGCAGCCCACGACCGGGAGGAGGCACTGAAGCTTTCTTT. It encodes CASSPRPGGGTEAFF.

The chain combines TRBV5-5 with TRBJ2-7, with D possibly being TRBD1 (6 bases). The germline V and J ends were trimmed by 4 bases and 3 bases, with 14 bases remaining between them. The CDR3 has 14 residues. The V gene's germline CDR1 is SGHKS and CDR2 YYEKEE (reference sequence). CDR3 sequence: CASSREGQNYEQYF. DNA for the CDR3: TGTGCCAGCAGCCGGGAAGGACAGAACTACGAGCAGTACTTC.

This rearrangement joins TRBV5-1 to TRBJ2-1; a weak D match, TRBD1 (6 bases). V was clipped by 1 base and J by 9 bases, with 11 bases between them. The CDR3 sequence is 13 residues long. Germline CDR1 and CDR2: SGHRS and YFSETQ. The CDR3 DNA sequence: TGCGCCAGCAGCTTGTCTACCAGGGGTGAGCAGTTCTTC. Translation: CASSLSTRGEQFF.

CDR3: CAHSRGDTQYF. The CDR3 bases are TGTGCCCACTCTAGGGGGGATACGCAGTATTTT. The V and J genes are TRBV10-3 and TRBJ2-3; D might be TRBD1 (6 bases). The CDR3 has 11 amino acids. Germline CDR1 ENHRY, CDR2 SYGVKD. Trimming took 11 bases from V and 6 from J, leaving 12 bases between them.

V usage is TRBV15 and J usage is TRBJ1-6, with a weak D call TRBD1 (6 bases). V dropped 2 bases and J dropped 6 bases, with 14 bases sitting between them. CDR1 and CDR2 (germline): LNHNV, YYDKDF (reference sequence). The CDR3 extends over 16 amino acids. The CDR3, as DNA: TGTGCCACCAGCAGAAGTAGGGGGGGATCTAATTCACCCCTCCACTTT. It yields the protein CATSRSRGGSNSPLHF.

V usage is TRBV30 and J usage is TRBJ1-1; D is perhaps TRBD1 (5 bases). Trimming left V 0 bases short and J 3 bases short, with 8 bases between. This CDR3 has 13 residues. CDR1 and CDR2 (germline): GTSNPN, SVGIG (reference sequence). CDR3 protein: CAWSVWGYTEAFF. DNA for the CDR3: TGTGCCTGGAGTGTTTGGGGCTACACTGAAGCTTTCTTT.

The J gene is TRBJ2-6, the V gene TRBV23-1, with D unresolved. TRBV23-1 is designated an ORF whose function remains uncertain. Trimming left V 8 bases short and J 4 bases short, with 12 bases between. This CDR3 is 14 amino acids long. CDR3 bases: TGCGCCAGCTGTGACATGGCCGGGGCCAACGTCCTGACTTTC. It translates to CASCDMAGANVLTF.

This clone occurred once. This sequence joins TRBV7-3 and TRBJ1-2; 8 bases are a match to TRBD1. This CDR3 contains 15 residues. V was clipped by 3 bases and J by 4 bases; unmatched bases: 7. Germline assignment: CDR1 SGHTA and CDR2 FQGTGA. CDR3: CASSLTGEPSYGYTF. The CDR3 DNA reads TGTGCCAGCAGCTTGACAGGGGAACCATCCTATGGCTACACCTTC. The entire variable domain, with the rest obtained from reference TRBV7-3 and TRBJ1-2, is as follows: GAGVSQTPSNKVTEKGKYVELRCDPISGHTALYWYRQSLGQGPEFLIYFQGTGAADDSGLPNDRFFAVRPEGSVSTLKIQRTERGDSAVYLCASSLTGEPSYGYTFGSGTRLTVV.

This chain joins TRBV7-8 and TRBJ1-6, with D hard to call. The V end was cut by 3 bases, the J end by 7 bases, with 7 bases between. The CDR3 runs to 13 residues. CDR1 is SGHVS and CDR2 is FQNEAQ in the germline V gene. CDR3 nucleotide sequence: TGTGCCAGCAGCTTCTCGGTAAATTCACCCCTCCACTTT. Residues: CASSFSVNSPLHF. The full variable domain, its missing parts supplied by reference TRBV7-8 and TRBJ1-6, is GAGVSQSPRYKVAKRGQDVALRCDPISGHVSLFWYQQALGQGPEFLTYFQNEAQLDKSGLPSDRFFAERPEGSVSTLKIQRTQQEDSAVYLCASSFSVNSPLHFGNGTRLTVT.

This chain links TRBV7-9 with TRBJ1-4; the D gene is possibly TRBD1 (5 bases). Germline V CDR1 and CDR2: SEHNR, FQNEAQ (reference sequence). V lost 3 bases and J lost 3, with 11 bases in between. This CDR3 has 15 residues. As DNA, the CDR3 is TGTGCCAGCAGCTTGTTAGGGGCGGCTAATGAAAAACTGTTTTTT. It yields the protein CASSLLGAANEKLFF.

The CDR3 loop reads CAISSRDSNEQFF. The CDR3 DNA reads TGTGCCATCTCTTCCCGGGACAGCAATGAGCAGTTCTTC. The rearrangement uses TRBV10-3 and TRBJ2-1, with TRBD1 identical over 7 bases. CDR3 length: 13 residues. Trimming took 8 bases from V and 6 from J; bases not matched to a gene: 7. Germline values: CDR1 ENHRY, CDR2 SYGVKD.

The CDR3 sequence is CASSLFGTGTLGTEAFF. CDR3 bases: TGTGCCAGCAGCTTATTCGGGACAGGGACCCTCGGCACTGAAGCTTTCTTT. The chain couples TRBV11-2 to TRBJ1-1, with 9 bases that match TRBD1. After removal of 2 bases from V and 4 bases from J, the junction contained 11 bases not matched to a gene. The germline V gene encodes CDR1 SGHAT and CDR2 FQNNGV. The CDR3 runs to 17 residues.

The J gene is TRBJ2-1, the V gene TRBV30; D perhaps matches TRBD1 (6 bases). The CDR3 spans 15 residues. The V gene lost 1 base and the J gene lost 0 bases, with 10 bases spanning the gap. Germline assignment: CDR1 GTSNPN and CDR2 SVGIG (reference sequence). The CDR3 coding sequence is TGTGCCTGGAGTGAGATAGGGGGCTCCTACAATGAGCAGTTCTTC. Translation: CAWSEIGGSYNEQFF.

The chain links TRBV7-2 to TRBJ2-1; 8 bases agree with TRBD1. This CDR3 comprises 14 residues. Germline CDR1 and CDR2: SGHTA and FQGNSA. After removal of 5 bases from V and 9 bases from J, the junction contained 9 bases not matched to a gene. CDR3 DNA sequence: TGTGCCAGCAGCGTCCAGGGGGCGCGGAGTGAGCAGTTCTTC. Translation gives CASSVQGARSEQFF. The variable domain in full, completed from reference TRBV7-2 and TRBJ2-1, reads GAGVSQSPSNKVTEKGKDVELRCDPISGHTALYWYRQSLGQGLEFLIYFQGNSAPDKSGLPSDRFSAERTGGSVSTLTIQRTQQEDSAVYLCASSVQGARSEQFFGPGTRLTVL.

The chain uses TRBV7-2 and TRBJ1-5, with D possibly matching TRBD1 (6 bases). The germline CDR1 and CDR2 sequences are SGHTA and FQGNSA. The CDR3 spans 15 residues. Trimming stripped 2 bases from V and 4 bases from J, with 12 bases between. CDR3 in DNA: TGTGCCAGCAGCTTAATGGGGGCGCGAAATCAGCCCCAGCATTTT. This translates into CASSLMGARNQPQHF.

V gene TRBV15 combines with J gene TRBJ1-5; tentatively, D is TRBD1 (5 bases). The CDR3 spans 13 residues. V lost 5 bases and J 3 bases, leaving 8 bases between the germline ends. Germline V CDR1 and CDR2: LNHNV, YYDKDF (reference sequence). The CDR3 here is CATSLGHNQPQHF. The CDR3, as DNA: TGTGCCACCAGCTTAGGACACAATCAGCCCCAGCATTTT.

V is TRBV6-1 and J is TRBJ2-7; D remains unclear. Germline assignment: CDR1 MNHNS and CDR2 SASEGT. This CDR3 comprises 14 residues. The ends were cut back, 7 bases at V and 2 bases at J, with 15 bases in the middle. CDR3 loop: CASISLAVAYEQYF. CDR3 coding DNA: TGTGCCAGCATTAGTTTGGCGGTTGCCTACGAGCAGTACTTC.

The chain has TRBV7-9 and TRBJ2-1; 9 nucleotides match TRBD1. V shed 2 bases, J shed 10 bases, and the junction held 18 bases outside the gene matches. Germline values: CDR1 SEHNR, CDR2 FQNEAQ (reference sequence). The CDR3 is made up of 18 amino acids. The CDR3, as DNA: TGTGCCAGCAGCTTAATGGGTGGGGTTAGGACAGGGGTAGGCGAGCAGTTCTTC. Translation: CASSLMGGVRTGVGEQFF. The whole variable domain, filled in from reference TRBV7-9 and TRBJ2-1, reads DTGVSQNPRHKITKRGQNVTFRCDPISEHNRLYWYRQTLGQGPEFLTYFQNEAQLEKSRLLSDRFSAERPKGSFSTLEIQRTEQGDSAMYLCASSLMGGVRTGVGEQFFGPGTRLTVL.

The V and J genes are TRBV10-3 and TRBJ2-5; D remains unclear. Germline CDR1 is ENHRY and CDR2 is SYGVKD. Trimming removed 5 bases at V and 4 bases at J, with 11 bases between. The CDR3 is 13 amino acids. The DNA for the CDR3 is TGTGCCATCAGTTATAGCAGAGGAGAGACCCAGTACTTC. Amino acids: CAISYSRGETQYF.

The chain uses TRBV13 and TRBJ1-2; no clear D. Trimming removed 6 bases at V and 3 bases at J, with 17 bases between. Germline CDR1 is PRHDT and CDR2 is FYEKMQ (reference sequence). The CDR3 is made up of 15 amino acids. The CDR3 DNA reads TGTGCCAGCAGTCCTTGGAGCGGCTACCACTATGGCTACACCTTC. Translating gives CASSPWSGYHYGYTF.

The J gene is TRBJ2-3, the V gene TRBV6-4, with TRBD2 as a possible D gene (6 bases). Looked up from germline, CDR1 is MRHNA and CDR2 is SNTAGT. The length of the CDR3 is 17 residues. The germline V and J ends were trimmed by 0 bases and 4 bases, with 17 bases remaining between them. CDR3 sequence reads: CASSDSASALQADTQYF. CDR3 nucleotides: TGTGCCAGCAGTGACTCGGCTAGCGCACTACAGGCAGATACGCAGTATTTT.

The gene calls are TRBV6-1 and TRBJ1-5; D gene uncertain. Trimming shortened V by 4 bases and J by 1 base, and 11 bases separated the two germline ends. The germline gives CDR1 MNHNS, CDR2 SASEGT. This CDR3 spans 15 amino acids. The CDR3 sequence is CASSAREISNQPQHF. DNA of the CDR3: TGTGCCAGCAGTGCCCGGGAAATCAGCAATCAGCCCCAGCATTTT.

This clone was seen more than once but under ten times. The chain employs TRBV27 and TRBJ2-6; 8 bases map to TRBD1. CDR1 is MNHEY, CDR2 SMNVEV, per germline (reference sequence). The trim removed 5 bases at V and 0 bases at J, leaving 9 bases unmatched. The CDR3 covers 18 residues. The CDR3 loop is CASSPKDRVISGANVLTF. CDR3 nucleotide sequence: TGTGCCAGCAGTCCCAAGGACAGGGTTATCTCTGGGGCCAACGTCCTGACTTTC.